One and the same sample provided the 15 T cell receptor beta chains below, sequenced in a study of blood T cell repertoires in COVID-19. Produced via immunoSEQ multiplex PCR; TCRdb's table is partial and in-frame only. The sample comprises approximately 210,000 clones, roughly four fifths of which are singletons, and about 11% rests with the top ten. Sequenced input: PBMCs or T cells enriched from blood (not recorded which). These receptors came from a man aged 35 to 55 who had recovered from COVID-19.

This chain's CDR3 is CASSQDRGRTGNTIYF. CDR3 sequence (DNA): TGCGCCAGCAGCCAAGATCGTGGCCGCACTGGAAACACCATATATTTT. The rearrangement uses TRBV4-3 and TRBJ1-3; D remains unclear. The CDR3 is made up of 16 amino acids. V shed 0 bases and J shed 2 bases, with 11 bases lying between them. CDR1 and CDR2 from the germline V gene are LGHNA and YSLEER.

The V gene is TRBV10-3, the J gene TRBJ2-2; D is perhaps TRBD2 (5 bases). This CDR3 is 14 amino acids long. Germline CDR1 is ENHRY and CDR2 is SYGVKD. V lost 8 bases, J lost 0 bases, and 10 bases lay in between. The CDR3 region has the DNA TGTGCCATCCCCAGCGGCTCGAACACCGGGGAGCTGTTTTTT. Amino acid sequence: CAIPSGSNTGELFF.

The V and J genes are TRBV28 and TRBJ1-1, with D unclear. Between the trimmed V and J ends, which lost 5 bases and 0 bases, there was a span of 7 bases. CDR1 is MDHEN and CDR2 is SYDVKM in the germline V gene. This CDR3 is 13 amino acids long. The CDR3 nucleotides read TGTGCCAGCAGTATACAGATGAACACTGAAGCTTTCTTT. Its protein product is CASSIQMNTEAFF. Full variable domain (remainder filled in from reference TRBV28 and TRBJ1-1): DVKVTQSSRYLVKRTGEKVFLECVQDMDHENMFWYRQDPGLGLRLIYFSYDVKMKEKGDIPEGYSVSREKKERFSLILESASTNQTSMYLCASSIQMNTEAFFGQGTRLTVV.

This clone was counted only a few times. The gene calls are TRBV5-8 and TRBJ1-1; the D gene is possibly TRBD1 (5 bases). CDR1 and CDR2 from the germline V gene are SGHTS and YDEGEE. The length of the CDR3 is 14 residues. V shed 5 bases and J shed 0 bases, with 11 bases lying between them. CDR3 sequence: CASSRRTLNTEAFF. The DNA of the CDR3 is TGTGCCAGCAGTCGTCGGACACTGAACACTGAAGCTTTCTTT.

The gene calls are TRBV27 and TRBJ2-6; D perhaps matches TRBD1 (6 bases). In germline, CDR1 is MNHEY, CDR2 SMNVEV (reference sequence). Deletions cut 6 bases from V and 1 base from J, with 10 bases between. The CDR3 consists of 15 residues. The CDR3 coding sequence is TGTGCCAGCAGGCCCCAGGGGTCTGGGGCCAACGTCCTGACTTTC. Protein product: CASRPQGSGANVLTF.

The chain recombines TRBV15 with TRBJ2-7; 9 bases align to TRBD2. V lost 1 base and J lost 0; bases outside the gene matches: 10. In germline, CDR1 is LNHNV, CDR2 YYDKDF (reference sequence). The CDR3 contains 18 residues. CDR3 region: CATSRAPGDSGSSYEQYV. CDR3 coding DNA: TGTGCCACCAGCAGAGCACCCGGCGATAGCGGGAGCTCCTACGAGCAGTACGTC.

CDR3 DNA: TGTGCCAGCAGTTACTCGGCTGCTTCCCCTTCACCCCTCCACTTT. It encodes CASSYSAASPSPLHF. The chain is built from TRBV6-5 and TRBJ1-6; unclear D gene. From germline, CDR1 is MNHEY and CDR2 SVGAGI. The V and J ends lost 0 bases and 9 bases respectively, with 12 bases between them. The CDR3 totals 15 residues.

The gene calls are TRBV7-9 and TRBJ2-7; TRBD2 agrees at 14 bases. Germline trimming cut 5 bases from V and 3 bases from J; bases unmatched to any gene: 6. CDR3 length: 16 amino acids. From germline, CDR1 is SEHNR and CDR2 FQNEAQ (reference sequence). The CDR3 coding sequence is TGTGCCAGCAGCGCCGAAGGACTAGCGGGAGGCTACGAGCAGTACTTC. This sequence encodes CASSAEGLAGGYEQYF.

The V gene is TRBV5-4, the J gene TRBJ2-2; 9 bases match TRBD1. In germline, CDR1 is SGHNT, CDR2 YYREEE (reference sequence). The V gene end was trimmed by 3 bases and the J gene end by 5 bases; junction bases not matched to a gene: 11. The CDR3 has 17 amino acids. CDR3 residues: CASSSQTGTGRTGELFF. DNA for the CDR3: TGTGCCAGCAGCTCCCAAACCGGGACAGGGAGGACCGGGGAGCTGTTTTTT.

The V gene is TRBV6-1, the J gene TRBJ2-7, with 10 bases matching TRBD1. Germline lookup yields CDR1 MNHNS and CDR2 SASEGT. The V gene end was trimmed by 0 bases and the J gene end by 5 bases; junction bases not matched to a gene: 4. The CDR3 runs 15 residues. The CDR3: CASSEAMDRGDEQYV. CDR3 sequence (DNA): TGTGCCAGCAGTGAAGCTATGGACAGGGGGGACGAGCAGTACGTC.

CDR3 nucleotides: TGTGCCAGCAGCTTAGGGCTAGCGGGAACGACAGATACGCAGTATTTT. The encoded protein is CASSLGLAGTTDTQYF. The chain couples TRBV7-2 to TRBJ2-3; TRBD2 matches 9 bases. Trimming took 1 base from V and 3 from J; bases not matched to a gene: 5. The CDR3 totals 16 residues. In germline, CDR1 is SGHTA, CDR2 FQGNSA.

The CDR3 here is CASSSSGQGEWWPQHF. The DNA of the CDR3 is TGTGCCAGCAGTTCATCGGGACAGGGGGAATGGTGGCCCCAGCATTTT. This rearrangement joins TRBV28 to TRBJ1-5; 11 bases line up with TRBD1. Losses at the gene ends were 4 bases for V and 9 bases for J; bases not matched to a gene: 11. The CDR3 is 16 amino acids. In germline, CDR1 is MDHEN, CDR2 SYDVKM.

This clone appeared a few times. The chain employs TRBV30 and TRBJ2-7; 7 bases fit TRBD2. V was pared by 0 bases and J by 9 bases, with 11 bases of the junction left unmatched. This CDR3 is 14 amino acids long. Germline assignment: CDR1 GTSNPN and CDR2 SVGIG (reference sequence). The CDR3 here is CAWSVVGRGLGQYF. The CDR3 bases are TGTGCCTGGAGTGTGGTAGGGAGGGGTCTCGGGCAGTACTTC.

The CDR3 nucleotides read TGTGCCAGCAGCTTATGGACAGGGGGCCCCAATCAGCCCCAGCATTTT. Translated: CASSLWTGGPNQPQHF. The chain recombines TRBV7-2 with TRBJ1-5; TRBD1 matches at 11 bases. V shed 2 bases and J 3 bases; nucleotides not matched to a gene: 3. Germline assignment: CDR1 SGHTA and CDR2 FQGNSA. CDR3 length equals 16 residues.

This clone showed up just a few times. V is TRBV14 and J is TRBJ1-1, with a possible D match to TRBD1 (6 bases). Germline V lookup: CDR1 SGHDN, CDR2 FVKESK. V was pared by 0 bases and J by 8 bases, with 13 bases between. The CDR3 sequence is 14 residues long. The CDR3 DNA is TGTGCCAGCAGCCAAGATAAGTGGGGGCACGAAGCTTTCTTT. Its translation is CASSQDKWGHEAFF.